A selection of T cell receptor beta chains follows, all from one sample in a study of T cell repertoires in cytomegalovirus infection. TCRdb recomputed calls from the reads with MiXCR, one row per CDR3 protein. Of nearly 650,000 distinct CDR3 sequences in the sample, less than 25% were seen once. Sequencing was done on a sample of CD8+ T cells from PBMCs. The receptor set was obtained from a human donor in good health (CMV status not recorded). Some clones in this sample may be carry-over from other donors' samples. CDR3s include the opening cysteine and the closing phenylalanine or tryptophan. Each record gives: D gene, clone size, J gene, V gene, CDR3 length, CDR3 protein, CDR3 DNA. D genes are given only for firm matches. Size is stated for part of the rows, as once, few or many counts, or as a class when the clone is expanded.

D gene: TRBD2; clone size: -; J gene: TRBJ2-1; V gene: TRBV19; CDR3 length: 16; CDR3 protein: CASSIGASGGIDEQFF; CDR3 DNA: TGTGCCAGTAGTATAGGAGCTAGCGGGGGGATAGATGAGCAGTTCTTC
D gene: TRBD1; clone size: few; J gene: TRBJ2-1; V gene: TRBV5-1; CDR3 length: 16; CDR3 protein: CASSLVRDRVGGEQFF; CDR3 DNA: TGCGCCAGCAGCTTGGTCCGGGACAGGGTTGGTGGTGAGCAGTTCTTC
D gene: TRBD2; clone size: many; J gene: TRBJ2-1; V gene: TRBV29-1; CDR3 length: 12; CDR3 protein: CSVAGGAGEQFF; CDR3 DNA: TGCAGCGTTGCGGGGGGGGCCGGTGAGCAGTTCTTC
D gene: -; clone size: few; J gene: TRBJ1-1; V gene: TRBV7-8; CDR3 length: 14; CDR3 protein: CASGAGGLYTEAFF; CDR3 DNA: TGTGCCAGCGGGGCGGGCGGCTTATACACTGAAGCTTTCTTT
D gene: -; clone size: few; J gene: TRBJ1-3; V gene: TRBV5-1; CDR3 length: 14; CDR3 protein: CASSLVGGGNTIYF; CDR3 DNA: TGCGCCAGCAGCTTGGTCGGGGGTGGAAACACCATATATTTT
D gene: -; clone size: -; J gene: TRBJ1-2; V gene: TRBV2; CDR3 length: 12; CDR3 protein: CASLTGTLGYTF; CDR3 DNA: TGTGCCAGCCTGACGGGGACCCTTGGCTACACCTTC
D gene: -; clone size: -; J gene: TRBJ2-7; V gene: TRBV29-1; CDR3 length: 10; CDR3 protein: CSVQGTEQYF; CDR3 DNA: TGCAGCGTCCAGGGGACCGAGCAGTACTTC
D gene: -; clone size: -; J gene: TRBJ2-2; V gene: TRBV6-5; CDR3 length: 15; CDR3 protein: CASSYGTGPTGELFF; CDR3 DNA: TGTGCCAGCAGTTACGGCACAGGTCCTACCGGGGAGCTGTTTTTT
D gene: -; clone size: few; J gene: TRBJ1-2; V gene: TRBV9; CDR3 length: 12; CDR3 protein: CASRVGNYGYTF; CDR3 DNA: TGTGCCTCCAGGGTAGGGAACTATGGCTACACCTTC
D gene: -; clone size: -; J gene: TRBJ1-1; V gene: TRBV7-9; CDR3 length: 14; CDR3 protein: CASIKRTWGTEAFF; CDR3 DNA: TGTGCCAGCATCAAAAGGACTTGGGGAACTGAAGCTTTCTTT
D gene: -; clone size: few; J gene: TRBJ2-6; V gene: TRBV20-1; CDR3 length: 13; CDR3 protein: CSAEVGGANVLTF; CDR3 DNA: TGCAGTGCCGAAGTAGGTGGGGCCAACGTCCTGACTTTC
D gene: -; clone size: many; J gene: TRBJ1-1; V gene: TRBV7-8; CDR3 length: 15; CDR3 protein: CASSLNIERYTEAFF; CDR3 DNA: TGTGCCAGCAGCTTAAACATTGAGAGGTACACTGAAGCTTTCTTT
D gene: -; clone size: -; J gene: TRBJ2-3; V gene: TRBV29-1; CDR3 length: 14; CDR3 protein: CSVEAAGRGDTQYF; CDR3 DNA: TGCAGCGTTGAAGCGGCAGGGAGAGGAGATACGCAGTATTTT
D gene: TRBD2; clone size: -; J gene: TRBJ2-5; V gene: TRBV6-6; CDR3 length: 15; CDR3 protein: CASSYISGGGETQYF; CDR3 DNA: TGTGCCAGCAGTTACATTAGCGGGGGGGGGGAGACCCAGTACTTC
D gene: -; clone size: many; J gene: TRBJ2-1; V gene: TRBV12-3/TRBV12-4; CDR3 length: 16; CDR3 protein: CASSPDWAGPRDEQFF; CDR3 DNA: TGTGCCAGCAGCCCGGACTGGGCAGGGCCTCGCGATGAGCAGTTCTTC
D gene: -; clone size: many; J gene: TRBJ1-1; V gene: TRBV7-6; CDR3 length: 14; CDR3 protein: CASTQGTENTEAFF; CDR3 DNA: TGTGCCAGCACCCAAGGTACAGAGAACACTGAAGCTTTCTTT
D gene: -; clone size: -; J gene: TRBJ1-1; V gene: TRBV5-5; CDR3 length: 11; CDR3 protein: CASASGTGAFF; CDR3 DNA: TGTGCCAGCGCCTCCGGGACCGGAGCTTTCTTT
D gene: -; clone size: -; J gene: TRBJ2-7; V gene: TRBV7-9; CDR3 length: 14; CDR3 protein: CASSPATESYEQYF; CDR3 DNA: TGTGCCAGCAGCCCAGCGACAGAATCCTACGAGCAGTACTTC
D gene: -; clone size: few; J gene: TRBJ2-1; V gene: TRBV25-1; CDR3 length: 14; CDR3 protein: CASSEYYGGNEQFF; CDR3 DNA: TGTGCCAGCAGTGAATATTATGGAGGCAATGAGCAGTTCTTC
D gene: TRBD2; clone size: -; J gene: TRBJ2-1; V gene: TRBV29-1; CDR3 length: 13; CDR3 protein: CSVRGGPYNEQFF; CDR3 DNA: TGCAGCGTACGGGGGGGACCATACAATGAGCAGTTCTTC
D gene: TRBD1; clone size: many; J gene: TRBJ2-3; V gene: TRBV5-6; CDR3 length: 17; CDR3 protein: CASSQPPGQGASDTQYF; CDR3 DNA: TGTGCCAGCAGCCAGCCACCGGGACAGGGGGCATCAGATACGCAGTATTTT
D gene: -; clone size: -; J gene: TRBJ2-3; V gene: TRBV7-1; CDR3 length: 17; CDR3 protein: CASSSKDSLTQQDTQYF; CDR3 DNA: TGTGCCAGCAGCAGTAAAGACAGTTTGACTCAGCAAGATACGCAGTATTTT
D gene: TRBD1; clone size: few; J gene: TRBJ1-1; V gene: TRBV20-1; CDR3 length: 15; CDR3 protein: CSARVTGVANTEAFF; CDR3 DNA: TGCAGTGCTAGAGTCACAGGGGTCGCGAACACTGAAGCTTTCTTT
D gene: TRBD1; clone size: -; J gene: TRBJ1-1; V gene: TRBV12-3/TRBV12-4; CDR3 length: 14; CDR3 protein: CASSDRGRDTEAFF; CDR3 DNA: TGTGCCAGCAGTGACAGGGGGAGAGACACTGAAGCTTTCTTT
D gene: -; clone size: -; J gene: TRBJ2-3; V gene: TRBV20-1; CDR3 length: 17; CDR3 protein: CSARDEEGYKSTDTQYF; CDR3 DNA: TGCAGTGCTAGAGACGAGGAGGGCTACAAAAGCACAGATACGCAGTATTTT